These 10 T cell receptor beta chains share one sample of origin, sequenced in a study of identical twins. TCRdb independently ran MiXCR on the 5' RACE reads; one entry per CDR3 protein. The sample contains hundreds of thousands of distinct CDR3 sequences, 11% to 15% of which appear only once. Sequencing used memory (CD45RO+) T cells sorted from blood. The receptors here all came from a woman aged 18-29 years in good health.

This clonotype was counted at least ten times. This chain connects TRBV7-9 to TRBJ2-2; weak D call: TRBD1 (6 bases). Germline CDR1 reads SEHNR; CDR2 reads FQNEAQ (reference sequence). V was pared by 1 base and J by 6 bases, with 12 bases between. The CDR3 totals 15 residues. This chain's CDR3 is CASSLGTANAGELFF. Here the CDR3 DNA reads TGTGCCAGCAGCTTAGGGACAGCGAATGCCGGGGAGCTGTTTTTT.

This chain connects TRBV27 to TRBJ1-5; 7 bases line up with TRBD1. V shed 5 bases, J shed 4 bases, and the junction held 5 bases outside the gene matches. Germline loops: CDR1 MNHEY, CDR2 SMNVEV (reference sequence). The CDR3 loop spans 14 amino acids. CDR3 protein: CASSRGQLNQPQHF. The CDR3 nucleotides are TGTGCCAGCAGTCGGGGACAGCTAAATCAGCCCCAGCATTTT.

This clonotype was recorded a few times. The rearrangement links TRBV11-2 to TRBJ2-3; D is undetermined. This CDR3 has 14 amino acids. The ends were cut back, 7 bases at V and 2 bases at J, with 13 bases in the middle. Germline values: CDR1 SGHAT, CDR2 FQNNGV. CDR3 loop: CASTQTLATDTQYF. As DNA, the CDR3 is TGTGCCAGCACCCAAACTCTGGCCACAGATACGCAGTATTTT. Complete variable domain (other parts from reference TRBV11-2 and TRBJ2-3): EAGVAQSPRYKIIEKRQSVAFWCNPISGHATLYWYQQILGQGPKLLIQFQNNGVVDDSQLPKDRFSAERLKGVDSTLKIQPAKLEDSAVYLCASTQTLATDTQYFGPGTRLTVL.

Here the CDR3 reads CASSFGYHRETQYF. CDR3 sequence (DNA): TGTGCCAGCAGCTTTGGATACCATCGGGAGACCCAGTACTTC. V is TRBV5-6 and J is TRBJ2-5; D unresolved. Trimming stripped 2 bases from V and 5 bases from J, with 13 bases between. Germline loops: CDR1 SGHDT, CDR2 YYEEEE. The CDR3 is made up of 14 amino acids.

Points on this clonotype: The junction and the germline gene differ at one end; a read error may be behind it. The CDR3 nucleotides are TGTGCTAGCAGCTCGTCAGGACTCACCGATACGCAGTATTTT. Its protein is CASSSSGLTDTQYF. V is TRBV7-7 and J is TRBJ2-3, with D possibly being TRBD2 (5 bases). Germline V gene data show CDR1 as SSHAT and CDR2 as FNYEAQ (reference sequence). The CDR3 extends over 14 amino acids.

J is TRBJ1-5 and V is TRBV12-3 or TRBV12-4; the D is unclear. The CDR3 loop spans 14 amino acids. V was clipped by 5 bases and J by 2 bases, with 10 bases between them. The CDR3 spells CASSPTIGNQPQHF. Written as DNA, the CDR3 is TGTGCCAGCAGTCCGACAATCGGCAATCAGCCCCAGCATTTT.

The J gene is TRBJ1-1, the V gene TRBV7-9; no clear D. Germline V CDR1 and CDR2: SEHNR, FQNEAQ (reference sequence). This CDR3 has 15 residues. V was shortened by 4 bases and J by 1 base, with 13 bases between the two germline ends. Here the CDR3 DNA reads TGTGCCAGCAGCTCCCCCGACAACTGGAACACTGAAGCTTTCTTT. It yields the protein CASSSPDNWNTEAFF.

There are a few counts of this clonotype. The CDR3 loop is CSATGLAGLGNEQFF. Here the CDR3 DNA reads TGCAGTGCAACGGGACTAGCGGGACTCGGAAATGAGCAGTTCTTC. The chain employs TRBV20-1 and TRBJ2-1; TRBD2 matches 13 bases. The CDR3 runs to 15 residues. The V gene's germline CDR1 is DFQATT and CDR2 SNEGSKA (reference sequence). V was clipped by 6 bases and J by 7 bases; unmatched bases: 9.

Only a few counts were recorded for this clonotype. The V call is TRBV7-2, the J call TRBJ1-6, with D possibly matching TRBD1 (5 bases). Trimming removed 3 bases from V and 6 bases from J, with 12 bases in between. Germline lookup yields CDR1 SGHTA and CDR2 FQGNSA. This CDR3 region has 15 residues. The CDR3 DNA sequence: TGTGCCAGCAGCTTTTTGCGGGGGATTAATTCACCCCTCCACTTT. Amino acids: CASSFLRGINSPLHF.

V usage is TRBV27 and J usage is TRBJ2-7, with D possibly TRBD1 on 6 matching bases. The germline V gene has CDR1 MNHEY and CDR2 SMNVEV (reference sequence). The CDR3 runs 17 residues. V lost 6 bases and J 3 bases, leaving 24 bases between the germline ends. The CDR3 sequence: CASRLGEHRVGNYEQYF. The CDR3 DNA follows: TGTGCCAGCAGGTTAGGGGAACACAGGGTTGGAAACTACGAGCAGTACTTC.